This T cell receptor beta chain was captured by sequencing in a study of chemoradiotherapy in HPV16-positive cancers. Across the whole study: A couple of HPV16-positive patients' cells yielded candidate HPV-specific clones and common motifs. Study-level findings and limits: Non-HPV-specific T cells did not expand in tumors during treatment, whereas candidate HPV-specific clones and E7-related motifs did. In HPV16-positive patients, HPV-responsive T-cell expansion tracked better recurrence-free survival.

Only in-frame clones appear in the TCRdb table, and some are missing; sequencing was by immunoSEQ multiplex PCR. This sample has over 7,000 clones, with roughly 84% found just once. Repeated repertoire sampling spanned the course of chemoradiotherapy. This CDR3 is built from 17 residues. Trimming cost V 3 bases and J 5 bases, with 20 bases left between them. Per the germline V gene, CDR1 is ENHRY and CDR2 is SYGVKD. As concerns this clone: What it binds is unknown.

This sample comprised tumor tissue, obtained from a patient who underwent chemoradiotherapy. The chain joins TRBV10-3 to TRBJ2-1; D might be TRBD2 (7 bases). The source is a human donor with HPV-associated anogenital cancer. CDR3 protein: CAISDRRGRGTDNEQFF. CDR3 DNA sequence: TGTGCCATCAGTGATCGACGGGGGAGGGGGACCGACAATGAGCAGTTCTTC.